The rows below give T cell receptor beta chains drawn from one sample of a study of CD8 T cells in Susac syndrome. TCRdb re-called the immunoSEQ multiplex PCR reads with MiXCR, one entry per CDR3 protein. The sample holds almost 450,000 distinct CDR3 sequences, more than 80% seen once. The sample was CD8+ T cells from PBMCs. These receptors were collected from a human donor with multiple sclerosis. Both conserved end residues are part of each CDR3. The D gene is left open where the match is weak. Some rows mark clone size as missing; the rest say once, few, many or name a class of expanded clone.

TRBD1	NA	TRBV4-1	TRBJ1-3	TGCGCCAGCAGCCTAACGTCGGCAGGGGGTACTGGAAACACCATATATTTT	CASSLTSAGGTGNTIYF
TRBD1	NA	TRBV5-4	TRBJ1-1	TGTGCCAGCAGCCCCCGCCCGGGGACAGGGGGTCCGGGAGCTTTCTTT	CASSPRPGTGGPGAFF
NA	once	TRBV30	TRBJ2-7	TGTGCCTGGAGTGTAGGGTCGGCCTACGAGCAGTACTTC	CAWSVGSAYEQYF
NA	NA	TRBV5-1	TRBJ1-1	TGCGCCAGCAGCTTGGCGGGCCAGTACACTGAAGCTTTCTTT	CASSLAGQYTEAFF
NA	NA	TRBV27	TRBJ2-2	TGTGCCAGCAGTTACCTTCCTCGGCAGAACACCGGGGAGCTGTTTTTT	CASSYLPRQNTGELFF
TRBD2	NA	TRBV6-5	TRBJ2-1	TGTGCCAGCAGTTACTCGGAGGGACTAGCCGGCAATGAGCAGTTCTTC	CASSYSEGLAGNEQFF
NA	NA	TRBV27	TRBJ2-1	TGTGCCAGCAGCGCCGACAGATACAATGAGCAGTTCTTC	CASSADRYNEQFF
TRBD2	NA	TRBV28	TRBJ2-3	TGTGCCAGCAGTTTACCGGGACTAGCGGGAGGAGGATTTTCGGATACGCAGTATTTT	CASSLPGLAGGGFSDTQYF
TRBD1	NA	TRBV4-1	TRBJ2-4	TGCGCCAGCAGCCAATCGGAGGACAGGCGATTAGCCAAAAACATTCAGTACTTC	CASSQSEDRRLAKNIQYF
NA	NA	TRBV7-9	TRBJ1-1	TGTGCCAGCAGCCCGCCCGGGACAACAAACACTGAAGCTTTCTTT	CASSPPGTTNTEAFF
TRBD2	NA	TRBV9	TRBJ2-7	TGTGCCAGCAGCGTCACTAGCGGGGCCTACGAGCAGTACTTC	CASSVTSGAYEQYF
TRBD1	NA	TRBV14	TRBJ1-2	TGTGCCAGCAGCCAGGACCCGGGACAGAGGAACTATGGCTACACCTTC	CASSQDPGQRNYGYTF
NA	NA	TRBV5-4	TRBJ1-2	TGTGCCAGCACCAACTGGGAAGGGAACTATGGCTACACCTTC	CASTNWEGNYGYTF
TRBD1	NA	TRBV7-9	TRBJ2-7	TGTGCCAGCAGCTCCGAGGACAGGGGGTACGAGCAGTACTTC	CASSSEDRGYEQYF
NA	NA	TRBV2	TRBJ1-2	TGTGCCACTGCGGAGGGCCCGGGCTACACCTTC	CATAEGPGYTF
TRBD1	NA	TRBV10-3	TRBJ2-3	TGTGCCATCAGTGGAACGGGACAGGGGGTGACAGATACGCAGTATTTT	CAISGTGQGVTDTQYF
NA	NA	TRBV6-2/TRBV6-3	TRBJ1-1	TGTGCCAGCAGTTATTGGGGCGAGGACCCTTTCTTT	CASSYWGEDPFF
NA	once	TRBV15	TRBJ1-1	TGTGCCACCAGCAGAGATGATGAGGTAGCTGAAGCTTTCTTT	CATSRDDEVAEAFF
NA	NA	TRBV3-1	TRBJ2-7	TGTGCCAGCAGCCATAACGGGGTCAATATCTACGAGCAGTACTTC	CASSHNGVNIYEQYF
NA	NA	TRBV4-1	TRBJ1-2	TGCGCCAGCCTTGGGAGTTTAATCGAGGGGCTAGACTATGGCTACACCTTC	CASLGSLIEGLDYGYTF
NA	NA	TRBV30	TRBJ2-7	TGTGCCTGGAGTAGGGGCTACGAGCAGTACTTC	CAWSRGYEQYF
NA	NA	TRBV7-8	TRBJ1-1	TGTGCCAGCAGCTTACAAAAGGCGAACACTGAAGCTTTCTTT	CASSLQKANTEAFF
TRBD2	NA	TRBV7-6	TRBJ2-1	TGTGCCAGCAGCTTGCTTAGCGGGGGGGAAAATGAGCAGTTCTTC	CASSLLSGGENEQFF
NA	NA	TRBV28	TRBJ1-5	TGTGCCAGCAGCAGGGATCCGGGGGACGATCAGCCCCAGCATTTT	CASSRDPGDDQPQHF
TRBD1	NA	TRBV19	TRBJ1-1	TGTGCCAGAGGGACAGGGGGAGAGTCGGGCACTGAAGCTTTCTTT	CARGTGGESGTEAFF
TRBD2	NA	TRBV19	TRBJ2-1	TGTGCCAGTAGTATGACTAGCGGGGTAATCTACAATGAGCAGTTCTTC	CASSMTSGVIYNEQFF
TRBD1	NA	TRBV3-1	TRBJ1-5	TGTGCCAGCAGCCCCCAAGGGACAGTTGGCCATCAGCCCCAGCATTTT	CASSPQGTVGHQPQHF
TRBD2	NA	TRBV13	TRBJ2-2	TGTGCCAGCAGCACCTACACTAGCGGGGGAAAGGACACCGGGGAGCTGTTTTTT	CASSTYTSGGKDTGELFF
TRBD2	once	TRBV7-3	TRBJ2-1	TGTGCCAGCAGCCTAACTAATCTAGCGGGACAGTTCTTC	CASSLTNLAGQFF
TRBD2	NA	TRBV4-1	TRBJ2-1	TGCGCCAGCAGCCACGGGACTAGCGGGGGAGAAGTCTACAATGAGCAGTTCTTC	CASSHGTSGGEVYNEQFF
TRBD1	once	TRBV6-5	TRBJ2-1	TGTGCCGCCGGGGGGACAGGGATCTACAATGAGCAGTTCTTC	CAAGGTGIYNEQFF